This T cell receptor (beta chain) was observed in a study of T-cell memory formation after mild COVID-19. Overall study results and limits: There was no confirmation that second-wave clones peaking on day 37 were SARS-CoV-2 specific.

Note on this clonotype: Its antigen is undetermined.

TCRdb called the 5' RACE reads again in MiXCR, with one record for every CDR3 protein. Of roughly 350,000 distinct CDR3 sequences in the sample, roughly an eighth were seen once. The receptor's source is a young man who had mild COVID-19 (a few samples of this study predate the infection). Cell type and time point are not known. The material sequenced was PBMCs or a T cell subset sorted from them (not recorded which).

The CDR3 DNA reads TGTGCCAGCAGTGTGCTTTCTGGGGCCAACGTCCTGACTTTC. Its translation: CASSVLSGANVLTF. The chain combines TRBV6-1 with TRBJ2-6; D not resolved. Trimming pared 4 bases from V and 1 base from J, leaving 5 bases between. This CDR3 has 14 amino acids. Germline CDR1 and CDR2: MNHNS and SASEGT.